This T cell receptor (beta chain) was identified during a study of vaccination and CD4 T cells after COVID-19. This clonotype was counted once. Its target is unknown. The CDR3 runs to 14 residues. CDR1 is GTSNPN and CDR2 is SVGIG in the germline V gene (reference sequence). V shed 2 bases and J 7 bases; nucleotides not matched to a gene: 6. Oncomine TCR Beta short-read sequencing was applied to DNA from cultured CD4+ T cells. TCRdb analysed the PCR reads with MiXCR anew, one entry per CDR3 protein. The data hold roughly 16,000 distinct CDR3 sequences, with around 47% observed a single time. Treatment given: roughly nine-day PBMC culture with coronavirus spike peptide pools or control peptides (ViraFEST assay).

This sequence joins TRBV30 and TRBJ2-1; the match to TRBD1 covers 9 bases. The source is a human donor who had recovered from COVID-19. The material sequenced was CD4+ T cells from blood, cultured in vitro. The CDR3 sequence: CAWSRQGGFNEQFF. The CDR3 DNA is TGTGCCTGGAGTCGACAGGGGGGTTTTAATGAGCAGTTCTTC.